This TCR beta chain derives from a study of somatic mutations in cytotoxic T cells in rheumatoid arthritis. As for the study in general: Flow cytometry sorted some V beta antibody-stained T-cell populations to nearly 100% purity, V beta1+ cells among them being sequenced for TCRB.

Comment on this clone: Its specificity is not known.

Study-wide results and limits: A single CD8+ clone exceeded 20% of CD8+ cells in about an eighth of the 65 patients. An age-related increase in CD8+ clonality was seen in rheumatoid arthritis patients but not in healthy controls.

The assay was immunoSEQ multiplex PCR, and TCRdb's table has in-frame clones only and misses some. The data hold fewer than 30,000 clones, with around 74% observed a single time. The sample was CD8+ T cells sorted from blood. This clonotype originated in a woman between 18 and 29 years old in good health.

The CDR3 DNA follows: TGTGCCAGCGATCGGACCTACGAGCAGTACGTC. The encoded protein is CASDRTYEQYV. The chain recombines TRBV2 with TRBJ2-7; D is unclear. V lost 8 bases and J 2 bases, leaving 7 bases between the germline ends. CDR1 SNHLY and CDR2 FYNNEI come from the germline V gene. The CDR3 runs to 11 residues.